Shown below are 14 T cell receptor beta chains from a single sample sequenced in a study of T cell changes during pregnancy in multiple sclerosis. TCRdb's copy holds only in-frame clones and misses some; the assay was immunoSEQ multiplex PCR. The table records 70,000 to 95,000 clones, approximately 94% of them present only once. The sequenced sample was peripheral blood, obtained in the third trimester of pregnancy. These receptors were obtained from a female donor with multiple sclerosis, enrolled in a pregnancy study.

The chain is built from TRBV27 and TRBJ2-5; perhaps TRBD2 as D (7 bases). Germline V CDR1 and CDR2: MNHEY, SMNVEV (reference sequence). CDR3 length: 16 amino acids. V lost 2 bases and J 5 bases, leaving 18 bases between the germline ends. CDR3: CASSLGFGGAGETQYF. CDR3 sequence (DNA): TGTGCCAGCAGTTTAGGGTTTGGGGGGGCTGGGGAGACCCAGTACTTC.

This rearrangement joins TRBV5-4 to TRBJ2-7; possible D gene TRBD2, 6 bases. The CDR3 extends over 14 amino acids. V was clipped by 0 bases and J by 5 bases, with 12 bases between them. Germline V gene sequence: CDR1 SGHNT, CDR2 YYREEE (reference sequence). CDR3 DNA: TGTGCCAGCAGCTTGGGACTAGGGGCCCACGAGCAGTACTTC. Its protein is CASSLGLGAHEQYF. Variable domain in full (rest from reference TRBV5-4 and TRBJ2-7): ETGVTQSPTHLIKTRGQQVTLRCSSQSGHNTVSWYQQALGQGPQFIFQYYREEENGRGNFPPRFSGLQFPNYSSELNVNALELDDSALYLCASSLGLGAHEQYFGPGTRLTVT.

V and J are TRBV5-1 and TRBJ2-7; a weak D match, TRBD2 (5 bases). This CDR3 contains 14 residues. Trimming removed 1 base from V and 3 bases from J, with 11 bases in between. Looked up from germline, CDR1 is SGHRS and CDR2 is YFSETQ. The CDR3 here is CASSLFTAGYEQYF. The CDR3 coding sequence is TGCGCCAGCAGCTTGTTCACGGCGGGCTACGAGCAGTACTTC. The complete variable domain, with remaining parts taken from reference TRBV5-1 and TRBJ2-7, reads KAGVTQTPRYLIKTRGQQVTLSCSPISGHRSVSWYQQTPGQGLQFLFEYFSETQRNKGNFPGRFSGRQFSNSRSEMNVSTLELGDSALYLCASSLFTAGYEQYFGPGTRLTVT.

This clone was seen a single time. The V call is TRBV9, the J call TRBJ2-5; D is uncertain. Trimming removed 0 bases at V and 0 bases at J, with 6 bases between. The CDR3 runs to 14 residues. CDR1 is SGDLS and CDR2 is YYNGEE in the germline V gene. The CDR3 sequence: CASSVVPNQETQYF. Written as DNA, the CDR3 is TGTGCCAGCAGCGTAGTACCTAACCAAGAGACCCAGTACTTC.

The V call is TRBV19, the J call TRBJ1-1; TRBD1 agrees at 10 bases. The germline V gene encodes CDR1 LNHDA and CDR2 SQIVND (reference sequence). This CDR3 comprises 17 residues. V lost 0 bases and J lost 4; bases outside the gene matches: 8. The CDR3 is CASSIDRRDRGRTEAFF. The CDR3 bases are TGTGCCAGTAGTATAGACCGCCGGGACAGGGGTCGCACTGAAGCTTTCTTT.

The V and J genes are TRBV9 and TRBJ2-5, with TRBD2 as a possible D gene (6 bases). V gave up 4 bases and J gave up 3 bases, with 13 bases separating them. Germline-derived CDR1 and CDR2 are SGDLS and YYNGEE. The CDR3 covers 14 residues. Here the CDR3 DNA reads TGTGCCAGCAGCCCCGGAGGGACGAAAGAGACCCAGTACTTC. Encoded protein: CASSPGGTKETQYF.

This chain joins TRBV6-5 and TRBJ2-7; 9 bases line up with TRBD2. The CDR3 is 15 amino acids. The V and J ends lost 3 bases and 1 base, in that order; junction bases with no gene match: 4. The germline V gene encodes CDR1 MNHEY and CDR2 SVGAGI. In DNA form, the CDR3 reads TGTGCCAGCAGTTATCGGACTAGCGAGTCCTACGAGCAGTACTTC. It translates to CASSYRTSESYEQYF.

The V call is TRBV5-6, the J call TRBJ2-7; 7 bases fit TRBD1. After removal of 1 base from V and 3 bases from J, the junction contained 16 bases not matched to a gene. The CDR3 runs to 18 residues. Per germline, CDR1 SGHDT and CDR2 YYEEEE. As DNA, the CDR3 is TGTGCCAGCAGCTTGATCATCAACCCGACAGGGTCAATCTACGAGCAGTACTTC. Protein sequence: CASSLIINPTGSIYEQYF.

The chain combines TRBV6-5 with TRBJ1-5; D call uncertain. Trimming removed 7 bases at V and 1 base at J, with 14 bases between. The CDR3 consists of 15 residues. From germline, CDR1 is MNHEY and CDR2 SVGAGI. CDR3 residues: CASKEGWRSNQPQHF. For the CDR3, the DNA is TGTGCCAGCAAGGAGGGATGGAGGAGCAATCAGCCCCAGCATTTT.

The chain combines TRBV5-4 with TRBJ2-3, with 8 bases lining up with TRBD2. V lost 5 bases to trimming and J lost 5 bases; unmatched junction nucleotides: 7. The CDR3 has 14 amino acids. Germline V gives CDR1 SGHNT, CDR2 YYREEE (reference sequence). The CDR3 DNA follows: TGTGCCAGCAGTTCTAGGGCGGGAGGAGATACGCAGTATTTT. Amino acids: CASSSRAGGDTQYF. Full variable domain (missing parts from reference TRBV5-4 and TRBJ2-3): ETGVTQSPTHLIKTRGQQVTLRCSSQSGHNTVSWYQQALGQGPQFIFQYYREEENGRGNFPPRFSGLQFPNYSSELNVNALELDDSALYLCASSSRAGGDTQYFGPGTRLTVL.

The sample holds one count of this clone. The gene calls are TRBV27 and TRBJ1-3, with TRBD1 identical over 7 bases. Trimming cost V 7 bases and J 5 bases; bases outside gene matches: 8. The CDR3 has 14 residues. Germline V gene sequence: CDR1 MNHEY, CDR2 SMNVEV (reference sequence). The CDR3 spells CASKGGQDRNTIYF. Written as DNA, the CDR3 is TGTGCCAGCAAGGGAGGACAGGATAGAAACACCATATATTTT.

The V call is TRBV5-1, the J call TRBJ2-3; tentative D call: TRBD1 (6 bases). Trimming removed 0 bases from V and 5 bases from J, with 10 bases in between. CDR3 length equals 14 residues. CDR1 and CDR2 from the germline V gene are SGHRS and YFSETQ. CDR3 amino acids: CASSLGRDKDTQYF. In DNA, the CDR3 is TGCGCCAGCAGCTTGGGACGGGACAAAGATACGCAGTATTTT.

The rearrangement uses TRBV9 and TRBJ2-2, with a weak D call TRBD2 (7 bases). CDR1 SGDLS and CDR2 YYNGEE come from the germline V gene. The CDR3 contains 16 residues. V was pared by 3 bases and J by 5 bases, with 17 bases between. The CDR3 spells CASSDRGRERTGELFF. In DNA form, the CDR3 reads TGTGCCAGCAGCGATCGGGGGCGGGAGCGGACCGGGGAGCTGTTTTTT. The full variable domain, completed using reference TRBV9 and TRBJ2-2, is DSGVTQTPKHLITATGQRVTLRCSPRSGDLSVYWYQQSLDQGLQFLIQYYNGEERAKGNILERFSAQQFPDLHSELNLSSLELGDSALYFCASSDRGRERTGELFFGEGSRLTVL.

The chain joins TRBV4-3 to TRBJ1-1, with a weak D call TRBD1 (5 bases). CDR3 length equals 16 residues. Deletions cut 0 bases from V and 2 bases from J, with 13 bases between. The germline V gene has CDR1 LGHNA and CDR2 YSLEER. The chain's CDR3 is CASSQEEGQGNTEAFF. CDR3 nucleotides: TGCGCCAGCAGCCAAGAGGAGGGGCAGGGAAACACTGAAGCTTTCTTT.